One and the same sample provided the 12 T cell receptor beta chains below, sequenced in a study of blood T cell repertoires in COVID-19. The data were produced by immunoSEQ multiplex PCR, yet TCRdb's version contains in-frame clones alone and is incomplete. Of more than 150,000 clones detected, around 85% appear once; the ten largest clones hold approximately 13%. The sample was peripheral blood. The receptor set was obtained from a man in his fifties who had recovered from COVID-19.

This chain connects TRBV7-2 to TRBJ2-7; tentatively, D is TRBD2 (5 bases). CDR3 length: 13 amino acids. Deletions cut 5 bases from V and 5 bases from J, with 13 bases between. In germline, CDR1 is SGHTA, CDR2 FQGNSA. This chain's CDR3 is CASSASPVDEQYF. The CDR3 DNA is TGTGCCAGCAGCGCTAGCCCGGTTGACGAGCAGTACTTC.

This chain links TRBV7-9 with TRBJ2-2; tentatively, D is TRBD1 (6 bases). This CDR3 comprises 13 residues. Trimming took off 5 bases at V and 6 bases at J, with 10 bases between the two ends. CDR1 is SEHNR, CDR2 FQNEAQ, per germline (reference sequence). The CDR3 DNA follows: TGTGCCAGCAGCCCCAGGGGATCCGGGGAGCTGTTTTTT. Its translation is CASSPRGSGELFF.

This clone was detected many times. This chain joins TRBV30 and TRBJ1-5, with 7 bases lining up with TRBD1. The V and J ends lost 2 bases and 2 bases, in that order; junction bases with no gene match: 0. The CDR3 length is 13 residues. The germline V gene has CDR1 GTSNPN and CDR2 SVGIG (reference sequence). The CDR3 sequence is CAWSTGGNQPQHF. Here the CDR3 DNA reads TGTGCCTGGAGTACAGGGGGCAATCAGCCCCAGCATTTT.

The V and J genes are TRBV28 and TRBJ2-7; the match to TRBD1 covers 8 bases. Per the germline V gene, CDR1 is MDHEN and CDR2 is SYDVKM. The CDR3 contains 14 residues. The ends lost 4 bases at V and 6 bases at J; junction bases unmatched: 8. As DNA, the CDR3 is TGTGCCAGCAGTTCGCGGACAGGGCCCATCGAGCAGTACTTC. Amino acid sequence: CASSSRTGPIEQYF.

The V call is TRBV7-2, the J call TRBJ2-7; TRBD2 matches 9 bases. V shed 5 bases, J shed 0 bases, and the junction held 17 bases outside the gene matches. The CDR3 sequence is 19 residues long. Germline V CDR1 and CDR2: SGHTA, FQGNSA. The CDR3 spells CASSARREAGGQISYEQYF. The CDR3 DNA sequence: TGTGCCAGCAGCGCTAGACGAGAAGCGGGAGGCCAGATCTCCTACGAGCAGTACTTC.

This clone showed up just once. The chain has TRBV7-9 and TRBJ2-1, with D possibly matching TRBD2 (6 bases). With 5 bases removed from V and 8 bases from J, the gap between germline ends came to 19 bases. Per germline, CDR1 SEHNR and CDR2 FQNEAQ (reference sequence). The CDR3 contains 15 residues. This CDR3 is CASSNLRERKDEQFF. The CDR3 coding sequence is TGTGCCAGCAGCAATTTACGGGAGCGTAAGGATGAGCAGTTCTTC.

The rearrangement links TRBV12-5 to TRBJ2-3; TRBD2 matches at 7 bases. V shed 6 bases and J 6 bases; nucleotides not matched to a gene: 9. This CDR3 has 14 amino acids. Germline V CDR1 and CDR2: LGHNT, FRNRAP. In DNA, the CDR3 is TGTGCTAGTGGCCCAGGACTGGGAGGGGATACGCAGTATTTT. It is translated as CASGPGLGGDTQYF.

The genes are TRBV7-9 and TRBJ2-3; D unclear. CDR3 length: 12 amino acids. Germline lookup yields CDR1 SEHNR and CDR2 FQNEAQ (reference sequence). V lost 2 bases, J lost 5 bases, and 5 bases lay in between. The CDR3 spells CASSLMRDTQYF. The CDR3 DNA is TGTGCCAGCAGCTTAATGCGAGATACGCAGTATTTT.

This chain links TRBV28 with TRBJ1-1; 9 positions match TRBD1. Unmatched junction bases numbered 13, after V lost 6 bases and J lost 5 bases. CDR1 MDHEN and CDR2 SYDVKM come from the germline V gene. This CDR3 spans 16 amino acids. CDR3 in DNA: TGTGCCAGCAGCCGAGGACAGGGGAAAATTTCAACTGAAGCTTTCTTT. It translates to CASSRGQGKISTEAFF.

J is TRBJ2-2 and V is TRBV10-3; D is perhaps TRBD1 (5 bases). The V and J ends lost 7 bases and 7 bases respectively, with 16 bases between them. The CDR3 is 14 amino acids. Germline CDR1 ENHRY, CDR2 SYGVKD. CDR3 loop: CAITPRAVDGELFF. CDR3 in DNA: TGTGCCATCACCCCCAGGGCGGTTGACGGGGAGCTGTTTTTT.

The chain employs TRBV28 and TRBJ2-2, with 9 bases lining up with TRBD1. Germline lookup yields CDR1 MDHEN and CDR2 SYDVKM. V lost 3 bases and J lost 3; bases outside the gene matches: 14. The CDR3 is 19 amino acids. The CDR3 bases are TGTGCCAGCAGTTTGGGGTACAGGGGGCGGCGGAGCGACACCGGGGAGCTGTTTTTT. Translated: CASSLGYRGRRSDTGELFF.

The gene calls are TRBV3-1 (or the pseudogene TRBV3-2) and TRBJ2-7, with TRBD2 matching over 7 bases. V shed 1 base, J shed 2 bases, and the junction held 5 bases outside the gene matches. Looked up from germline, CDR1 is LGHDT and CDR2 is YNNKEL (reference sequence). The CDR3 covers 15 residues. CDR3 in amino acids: CASSQVTSATYEQYF. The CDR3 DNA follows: TGTGCCAGCAGCCAAGTTACTAGCGCAACCTACGAGCAGTACTTC.